The 32 T cell receptor beta chains given below trace back to one sample, sequenced in a study of cytomegalovirus exposure and HLA in healthy donors. PCR primers comprised 60 Vbeta and 13 Jbeta primers. Assay used: immunoSEQ multiplex PCR; TCRdb lists only in-frame clones, some missing. In the table there are 90,000 or so clones, roughly 80% of which are singletons. The sequenced material came from PBMCs. The receptors here all came from a man aged 50 to 59 in good health and CMV-seropositive.

The chain recombines TRBV6-5 with TRBJ2-1, with no clear D. The CDR3 covers 15 residues. The ends were cut back, 2 bases at V and 3 bases at J, with 11 bases in the middle. Germline V gives CDR1 MNHEY, CDR2 SVGAGI. CDR3 in amino acids: CASSYQELSYNEQFF. The DNA for the CDR3 is TGTGCCAGCAGTTACCAGGAACTGAGCTACAATGAGCAGTTCTTC.

This chain uses TRBV10-3 with TRBJ2-5; 7 bases match TRBD2. This CDR3 contains 15 residues. CDR1 is ENHRY and CDR2 is SYGVKD in the germline V gene. Trimming removed 0 bases from V and 4 bases from J; junction bases left unmatched: 5. CDR3: CAISESRTSAETQYF. CDR3 coding DNA: TGTGCCATCAGTGAGTCGAGGACTAGTGCAGAGACCCAGTACTTC.

The J gene is TRBJ2-2, the V gene TRBV9; TRBD2 aligns across 12 bases. There are 16 residues in the CDR3. V shed 2 bases and J 7 bases; nucleotides not matched to a gene: 6. Germline loops: CDR1 SGDLS, CDR2 YYNGEE. The chain's CDR3 is CASSVLAGGPIGELFF. As DNA, the CDR3 is TGTGCCAGCAGCGTTCTAGCGGGAGGGCCAATCGGGGAGCTGTTTTTT.

The genes are TRBV5-1 and TRBJ1-3; TRBD1 aligns across 8 bases. Per the germline V gene, CDR1 is SGHRS and CDR2 is YFSETQ. The ends lost 4 bases at V and 0 bases at J; junction bases unmatched: 9. This CDR3 is built from 17 residues. The CDR3 protein is CASSPQQGGLSGNTIYF. CDR3 in DNA: TGCGCCAGCAGCCCCCAACAGGGGGGCCTCTCTGGAAACACCATATATTTT.

This clone was observed a few times. The chain is built from TRBV7-2 and TRBJ2-3; D is perhaps TRBD1 (6 bases). CDR3 size: 13 residues. The germline V gene has CDR1 SGHTA and CDR2 FQGNSA. Trimming took off 6 bases at V and 6 bases at J, with 13 bases between the two ends. CDR3 region: CASRFTGSDTQYF. Written as DNA, the CDR3 is TGTGCCAGCAGATTCACAGGGTCGGATACGCAGTATTTT.

The V call is TRBV19, the J call TRBJ1-5, with TRBD1 matching over 7 bases. V was pared by 9 bases and J by 3 bases, with 17 bases of the junction left unmatched. The V gene's germline CDR1 is LNHDA and CDR2 SQIVND (reference sequence). This CDR3 is 17 amino acids long. CDR3 DNA: TGTGCCAGCCGATTCATCTTACAGGGGTATGACAATCAGCCCCAGCATTTT. This sequence encodes CASRFILQGYDNQPQHF.

The rearrangement links TRBV15 to TRBJ2-7; D is ambiguous. Deletions cut 0 bases from V and 1 base from J, with 4 bases between. The germline CDR1 and CDR2 sequences are LNHNV and YYDKDF (reference sequence). This CDR3 is 13 amino acids long. The CDR3 DNA reads TGTGCCACCAGCAGAGACCCTTCCTACGAGCAGTACTTC. The encoded protein is CATSRDPSYEQYF. The full variable domain, with the rest looked up from reference TRBV15 and TRBJ2-7, is DAMVIQNPRYQVTQFGKPVTLSCSQTLNHNVMYWYQQKSSQAPKLLFHYYDKDFNNEADTPDNFQSRRPNTSFCFLDIRSPGLGDTAMYLCATSRDPSYEQYFGPGTRLTVT.

J is TRBJ2-1 and V is TRBV7-3; TRBD2 agrees at 8 bases. Germline CDR1 is SGHTA and CDR2 is FQGTGA. The CDR3 runs to 15 residues. J was trimmed by 6 bases and V by 5 bases; bases with no gene match: 9. The chain's CDR3 is CASSQGPSGFNEQFF. CDR3 DNA sequence: TGTGCCAGCAGCCAAGGCCCTAGCGGGTTCAATGAGCAGTTCTTC.

The rearrangement joins TRBV7-6 to TRBJ2-3; TRBD2 matches 12 bases. The CDR3 totals 16 residues. V shed 4 bases and J 2 bases; nucleotides not matched to a gene: 4. Germline CDR1 and CDR2: SGHVS and FNYEAQ. The CDR3 DNA sequence: TGTGCCAGCAGCTACCGGACTAGCGGGACCACAGATACGCAGTATTTT. This encodes CASSYRTSGTTDTQYF. The full variable domain, rest sourced from reference TRBV7-6 and TRBJ2-3, is GAGVSQSPRYKVTKRGQDVALRCDPISGHVSLYWYRQALGQGPEFLTYFNYEAQQDKSGLPNDRFSAERPEGSISTLTIQRTEQRDSAMYRCASSYRTSGTTDTQYFGPGTRLTVL.

This chain connects TRBV30 to TRBJ1-6; D remains unclear. Germline CDR1 and CDR2: GTSNPN and SVGIG (reference sequence). CDR3 length: 16 amino acids. Trimming took 0 bases from V and 0 from J, leaving 9 bases between them. This CDR3 reads CAWSVRRSSYNSPLHF. Written as DNA, the CDR3 is TGTGCCTGGAGTGTACGTAGGAGCTCCTATAATTCACCCCTCCACTTT.

V is TRBV29-1 and J is TRBJ1-2, with unresolved D. The CDR3 has 14 residues. Between the trimmed V and J ends, which lost 3 bases and 4 bases, there was a span of 15 bases. The germline CDR1 and CDR2 sequences are SQVTM and ANQGSEA. Here the CDR3 DNA reads TGCAGCGTTGACGAGGCGTGGCAGAGCTATGGCTACACCTTC. It specifies CSVDEAWQSYGYTF.

Concerning this clone: Distinct nucleotide sequences in the sample also encode this CDR3. The chain joins TRBV27 to TRBJ1-2; TRBD1 agrees at 7 bases. With V trimmed by 6 bases and J by 2 bases, 3 bases remained unmatched. From germline, CDR1 is MNHEY and CDR2 SMNVEV (reference sequence). There are 13 residues in the CDR3. For the CDR3, the DNA is TGTGCCAGCAGCCTACAGGGGAACTATGGCTACACCTTC. Its protein is CASSLQGNYGYTF.

The chain joins TRBV19 to TRBJ2-3, with 7 bases that match TRBD1. This CDR3 is built from 15 residues. With V trimmed by 8 bases and J by 2 bases, 10 bases remained unmatched. Germline V gene sequence: CDR1 LNHDA, CDR2 SQIVND (reference sequence). The CDR3: CASGNRDRYTDTQYF. The CDR3 DNA is TGTGCCAGTGGGAACCGGGACAGATACACAGATACGCAGTATTTT. Based on the CDR3 plus reference TRBV19 and TRBJ2-3, the full variable domain is DGGITQSPKYLFRKEGQNVTLSCEQNLNHDAMYWYRQDPGQGLRLIYYSQIVNDFQKGDIAEGYSVSREKKESFPLTVTSAQKNPTAFYLCASGNRDRYTDTQYFGPGTRLTVL.

This chain uses TRBV5-1 with TRBJ1-1; tentative D call: TRBD1 (6 bases). V lost 7 bases and J lost 10, with 20 bases in between. CDR1 is SGHRS and CDR2 is YFSETQ in the germline V gene. The CDR3 runs 13 residues. Written as DNA, the CDR3 is TGCGCCAGCGGATTCCTACAGGGCTCCGGAGCTTTCTTT. Its translation is CASGFLQGSGAFF.

This chain connects TRBV18 to TRBJ1-4; TRBD1 is a possible D gene (5 bases). The CDR3 length is 15 residues. Trimming shortened V by 3 bases and J by 4 bases, and 12 bases separated the two germline ends. Germline V gene sequence: CDR1 KGHSH, CDR2 LQKENI. CDR3 coding DNA: TGTGCCAGCTCACCTACCAGGACACATAATGAAAAACTGTTTTTT. This gives the protein CASSPTRTHNEKLFF. Variable domain in full (rest from reference TRBV18 and TRBJ1-4): NAGVMQNPRHLVRRRGQEARLRCSPMKGHSHVYWYRQLPEEGLKFMVYLQKENIIDESGMPKERFSAEFPKEGPSILRIQQVVRGDSAAYFCASSPTRTHNEKLFFGSGTQLSVL.

Here the CDR3 DNA reads TGTGCCAGCAGTGAAGGGACAGGGAGTAATGAGCAGTTCTTC. This sequence encodes CASSEGTGSNEQFF. The J gene is TRBJ2-1, the V gene TRBV6-5; 9 bases line up with TRBD1. The CDR3 is 14 residues long. Trimming took 5 bases from V and 7 from J; bases not matched to a gene: 6. The germline gives CDR1 MNHEY, CDR2 SVGAGI.

The chain joins TRBV15 to TRBJ2-4; 9 bases align to TRBD2. The V gene's germline CDR1 is LNHNV and CDR2 YYDKDF (reference sequence). V was pared by 1 base and J by 8 bases, with 12 bases of the junction left unmatched. CDR3 size: 17 residues. The CDR3 sequence: CATSRGGLAGRRDIQYF. CDR3 nucleotides: TGTGCCACCAGCAGAGGGGGGCTAGCGGGAAGGCGGGACATTCAGTACTTC.

The rearrangement uses TRBV9 and TRBJ2-1, with 10 bases that match TRBD2. The CDR3 sequence is 18 residues long. Per the germline V gene, CDR1 is SGDLS and CDR2 is YYNGEE. V shed 1 base, J shed 12 bases, and the junction held 19 bases outside the gene matches. The CDR3 coding sequence is TGTGCCAGCAGCGTATGGGTAACGGGGCTAGCGGGAGCTAGAGGGCAGTTCTTC. Translation: CASSVWVTGLAGARGQFF.

The chain carries TRBV5-4 and TRBJ2-7; 7 nucleotides align to TRBD1. The CDR3 sequence is 14 residues long. CDR1 is SGHNT, CDR2 YYREEE, per germline (reference sequence). The V gene end was trimmed by 4 bases and the J gene end by 7 bases; junction bases not matched to a gene: 11. The CDR3 sequence is CASSTETGAEEQYF. In DNA form, the CDR3 reads TGTGCCAGCAGCACCGAAACAGGGGCGGAAGAGCAGTACTTC.

The chain is built from TRBV23-1 and TRBJ2-3; D possibly corresponds to TRBD2 (6 bases). TRBV23-1 carries the ORF label, with uncertain function. The CDR3 is 17 amino acids. The V and J ends lost 3 bases and 6 bases respectively, with 22 bases between them. The DNA for the CDR3 is TGCGCCAGCAGTCATAAACCACGAGCGGAGGGGTTTGATACGCAGTATTTT. Translating it yields CASSHKPRAEGFDTQYF.

The gene calls are TRBV4-1 and TRBJ2-7, with a weak D call TRBD2 (6 bases). Germline lookup yields CDR1 MGHRA and CDR2 YSYEKL. Trimming cost V 0 bases and J 4 bases, with 10 bases left between them. The length of the CDR3 is 14 residues. The CDR3 here is CASSQEARGYEQYF. The CDR3 bases are TGCGCCAGCAGCCAAGAAGCCCGGGGGTACGAGCAGTACTTC.

The chain carries TRBV30 and TRBJ2-7; D is perhaps TRBD1 (6 bases). This CDR3 spans 13 amino acids. V lost 4 bases and J lost 0, with 10 bases in between. Germline loops: CDR1 GTSNPN, CDR2 SVGIG (reference sequence). The CDR3 DNA sequence: TGTGCCTGGACTGGGGGCTCCTCCTACGAGCAGTACTTC. Protein: CAWTGGSSYEQYF.

Turning to this clone: One end of the junction is discordant with germline, which a read error may explain. The chain carries TRBV7-9 and TRBJ2-7; D is undetermined. The CDR3 contains 13 residues. CDR1 and CDR2 (germline): SEHNR, FQNEAQ (reference sequence). The CDR3 protein is CSSSYPPGYEQYF. The DNA of the CDR3 is TGTTCCAGCAGCTATCCACCGGGCTACGAGCAGTACTTC.

The chain carries TRBV27 and TRBJ2-1, with TRBD2 as a possible D gene (6 bases). The CDR3 is 14 amino acids. In germline, CDR1 is MNHEY, CDR2 SMNVEV (reference sequence). V was pared by 1 base and J by 4 bases, with 8 bases between. The chain's CDR3 is CASSLWDSYNEQFF. CDR3 DNA sequence: TGTGCCAGCAGTTTATGGGACTCATACAATGAGCAGTTCTTC.

This rearrangement joins TRBV5-1 to TRBJ2-5; TRBD2 aligns across 7 bases. The DNA end lines up better with TRBJ2-7; the J call may be wrong. Germline V gives CDR1 SGHRS, CDR2 YFSETQ. The CDR3 contains 13 residues. CDR3 DNA sequence: TGCGCCAGCAGCTTGAGGCCGGGAGGCGAGCAGTACTTC. Residues: CASSLRPGGEQYF.

This clone was seen just once. The V gene is TRBV14, the J gene TRBJ1-4, with D uncertain. Trimming stripped 1 base from V and 8 bases from J, with 11 bases between. Germline CDR1 SGHDN, CDR2 FVKESK. The CDR3 loop spans 14 amino acids. CDR3 in DNA: TGTGCCAGCAGCCAAGCCGGAGGATGGGAAAAACTGTTTTTT. This sequence encodes CASSQAGGWEKLFF.

This sequence joins TRBV6-5 and TRBJ2-2; 7 bases fit TRBD2. CDR1 is MNHEY, CDR2 SVGAGI, per germline. The CDR3 runs to 15 residues. Trimming took 2 bases from V and 2 from J; bases not matched to a gene: 2. The CDR3 region has the DNA TGTGCCAGCAGTTACGGGAGGGCTAACACCGGGGAGCTGTTTTTT. Translating gives CASSYGRANTGELFF.

This clone is a singleton in its sample. This chain uses TRBV6-1 with TRBJ2-3; D gene ambiguous. Deletions cut 2 bases from V and 10 bases from J, with 25 bases between. This CDR3 is built from 17 residues. Germline V gene sequence: CDR1 MNHNS, CDR2 SASEGT. The CDR3 spells CASSELVVHSELNAQYF. DNA of the CDR3: TGTGCCAGCAGTGAATTAGTGGTGCATTCCGAACTGAATGCGCAGTATTTT.

This chain links TRBV9 with TRBJ2-5; possible D gene TRBD2, 5 bases. Between the trimmed V and J ends, which lost 0 bases and 1 base, there was a span of 13 bases. The CDR3 totals 16 residues. Per germline, CDR1 SGDLS and CDR2 YYNGEE. The CDR3 bases are TGTGCCAGCAGCGTAGACGCGGGCGGCCTCCAAGAGACCCAGTACTTC. This sequence encodes CASSVDAGGLQETQYF.

The rearrangement uses TRBV19 and TRBJ2-3; 8 positions agree with TRBD2. The CDR3 has 19 residues. V lost 5 bases, J lost 0 bases, and 16 bases stayed unmatched. Germline V gene lookup returns CDR1 LNHDA and CDR2 SQIVND (reference sequence). Here the CDR3 reads CASSPKRAGDLLSTDTQYF. CDR3 DNA sequence: TGTGCCAGTAGTCCCAAGAGAGCGGGAGATCTTCTTAGCACAGATACGCAGTATTTT.

CDR3 bases: TGTGCCACCAGCGCGCTTACTAGCGGGAGGGCCAATGAGCAGTTCTTC. Translating gives CATSALTSGRANEQFF. The chain has TRBV15 and TRBJ2-1, with 13 bases that match TRBD2. Trimming took 5 bases from V and 6 from J; bases not matched to a gene: 7. The CDR3 spans 16 residues. Per germline, CDR1 LNHNV and CDR2 YYDKDF (reference sequence).

J is TRBJ1-5 and V is TRBV29-1; no firm D call. This CDR3 is built from 15 residues. The V gene lost 7 bases and the J gene lost 2 bases, with 18 bases spanning the gap. CDR1 and CDR2 (germline): SQVTM, ANQGSEA. For the CDR3, the DNA is TGCAGCGCTACCGCGGGAGGGATGGGCAATCAGCCCCAGCATTTT. This codes for CSATAGGMGNQPQHF.